This T cell receptor beta chain was documented in a study of blood T cell repertoires in COVID-19. Study overall: Nucleic acid was either cDNA or gDNA, and it came from T cells, B-cell-depleted T cells, or PBMCs.

Assay: immunoSEQ multiplex PCR; the TCRdb copy retains only in-frame clones and omits some. The top ten hold over 7% of the sample, which has about 180,000 clones, about 84% seen once. With 0 bases clipped from V and 4 bases from J, the junction kept 9 bases outside the gene matches. This CDR3 is 17 amino acids long. Participant age was roughly 18 to 89 years, and participants resided in fewer than 25 US areas. The sample consisted of PBMCs or T cells enriched from blood (not recorded which). The source is a woman between 25 and 40 years old who had recovered from COVID-19. V usage is TRBV5-3 and J usage is TRBJ2-7; the match to TRBD1 covers 11 bases. TRBV5-3 is an open reading frame whose function is uncertain. CDR3 sequence (DNA): TGTGCCAGAAGCTTGGGGGACAGGGGGAGTTTGAGGTACGAGCAGTACTTC. It specifies CARSLGDRGSLRYEQYF.